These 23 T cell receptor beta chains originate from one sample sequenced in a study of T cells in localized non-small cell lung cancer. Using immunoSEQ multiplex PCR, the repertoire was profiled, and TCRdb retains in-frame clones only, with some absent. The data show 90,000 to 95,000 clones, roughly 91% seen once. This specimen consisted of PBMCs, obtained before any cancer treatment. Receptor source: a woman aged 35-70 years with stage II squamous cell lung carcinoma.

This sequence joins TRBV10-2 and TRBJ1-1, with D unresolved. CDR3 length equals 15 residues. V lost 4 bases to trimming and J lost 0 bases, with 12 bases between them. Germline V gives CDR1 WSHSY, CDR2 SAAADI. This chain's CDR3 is CASSGADYMNTEAFF. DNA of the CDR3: TGCGCCAGCAGTGGGGCAGACTACATGAACACTGAAGCTTTCTTT.

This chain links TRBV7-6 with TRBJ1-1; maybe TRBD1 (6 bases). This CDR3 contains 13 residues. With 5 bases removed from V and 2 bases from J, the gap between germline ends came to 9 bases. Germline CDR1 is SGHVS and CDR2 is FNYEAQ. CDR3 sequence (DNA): TGTGCCAGCAGCCGGACAGTAAACACTGAAGCTTTCTTT. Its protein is CASSRTVNTEAFF.

Written as DNA, the CDR3 is TGTGCCAGCAGTTTTAGTACAGGGGGAGAAGAGACCCAGTACTTC. It yields the protein CASSFSTGGEETQYF. The chain couples TRBV6-1 to TRBJ2-5; 8 nucleotides line up with TRBD1. The germline gives CDR1 MNHNS, CDR2 SASEGT. The CDR3 consists of 15 residues. V lost 5 bases to trimming and J lost 3 bases; unmatched junction nucleotides: 8.

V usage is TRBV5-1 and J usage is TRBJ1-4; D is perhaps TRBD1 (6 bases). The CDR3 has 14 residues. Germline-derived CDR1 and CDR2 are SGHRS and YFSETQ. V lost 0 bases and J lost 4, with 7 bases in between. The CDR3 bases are TGCGCCAGCAGCTTGGGGACAGATAATGAAAAACTGTTTTTT. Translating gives CASSLGTDNEKLFF.

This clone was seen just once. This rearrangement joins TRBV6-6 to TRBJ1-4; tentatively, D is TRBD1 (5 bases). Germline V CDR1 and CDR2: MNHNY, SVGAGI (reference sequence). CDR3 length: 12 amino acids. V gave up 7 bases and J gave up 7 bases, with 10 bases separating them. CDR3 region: CASTIGGEKLFF. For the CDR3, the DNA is TGTGCCAGCACCATCGGGGGTGAAAAACTGTTTTTT.

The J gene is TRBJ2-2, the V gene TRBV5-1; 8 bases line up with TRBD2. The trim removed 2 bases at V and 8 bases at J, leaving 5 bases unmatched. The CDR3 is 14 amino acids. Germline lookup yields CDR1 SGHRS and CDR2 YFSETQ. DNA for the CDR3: TGCGCCAGCAGCTTCCCTAGCGGGCTGGGGGAGCTGTTTTTT. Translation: CASSFPSGLGELFF.

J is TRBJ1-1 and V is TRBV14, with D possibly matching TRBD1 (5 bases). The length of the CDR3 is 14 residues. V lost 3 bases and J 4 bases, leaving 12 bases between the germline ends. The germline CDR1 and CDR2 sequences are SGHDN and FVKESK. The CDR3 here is CASSQALGGTEAFF. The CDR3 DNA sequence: TGTGCCAGCAGCCAGGCGCTTGGGGGCACTGAAGCTTTCTTT.

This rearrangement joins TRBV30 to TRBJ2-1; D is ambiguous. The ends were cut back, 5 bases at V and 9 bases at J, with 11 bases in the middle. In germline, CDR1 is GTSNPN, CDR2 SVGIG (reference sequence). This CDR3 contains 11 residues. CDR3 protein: CAWAPRSEQFF. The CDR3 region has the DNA TGTGCCTGGGCCCCTCGAAGTGAGCAGTTCTTC.

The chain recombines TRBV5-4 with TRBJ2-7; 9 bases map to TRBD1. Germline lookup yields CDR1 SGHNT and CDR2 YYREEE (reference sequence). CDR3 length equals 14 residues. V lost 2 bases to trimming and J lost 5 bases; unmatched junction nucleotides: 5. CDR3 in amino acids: CASSLGQGSDEQYF. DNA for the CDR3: TGTGCCAGCAGCTTAGGACAGGGGAGCGACGAGCAGTACTTC.

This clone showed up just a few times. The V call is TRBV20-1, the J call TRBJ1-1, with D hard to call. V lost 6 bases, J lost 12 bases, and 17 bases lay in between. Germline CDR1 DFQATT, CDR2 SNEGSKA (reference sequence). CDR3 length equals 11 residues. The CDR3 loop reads CSAGLGRTPFF. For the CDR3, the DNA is TGCAGTGCCGGGCTAGGAAGGACTCCTTTCTTT.

The CDR3 DNA follows: TGTGCCAGCAGTTATAACAGAAATCAGCCCCAGCATTTT. This encodes CASSYNRNQPQHF. The chain recombines TRBV6-1 with TRBJ1-5; D not resolved. CDR3 length: 13 residues. V was trimmed by 5 bases and J by 4 bases, leaving 9 bases between them. Germline loops: CDR1 MNHNS, CDR2 SASEGT.

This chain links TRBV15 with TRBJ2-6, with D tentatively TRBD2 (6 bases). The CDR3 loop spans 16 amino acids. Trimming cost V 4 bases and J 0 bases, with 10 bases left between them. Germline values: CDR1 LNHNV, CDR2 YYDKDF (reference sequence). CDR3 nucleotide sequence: TGTGCCACCAGCACTGGACTACCCTCTGGGGCCAACGTCCTGACTTTC. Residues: CATSTGLPSGANVLTF.

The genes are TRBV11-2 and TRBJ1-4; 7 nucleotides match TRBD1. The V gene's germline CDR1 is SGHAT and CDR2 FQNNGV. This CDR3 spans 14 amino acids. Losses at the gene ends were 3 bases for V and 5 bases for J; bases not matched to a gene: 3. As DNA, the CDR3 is TGTGCCAGCAGCTTTCGACAGGGAAATGAAAAACTGTTTTTT. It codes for CASSFRQGNEKLFF.

The CDR3: CASTGQGAPIGGAFF. CDR3 DNA: TGTGCCAGCACAGGACAGGGGGCGCCGATTGGGGGAGCTTTCTTT. This rearrangement joins TRBV5-4 to TRBJ1-1, with TRBD1 matching over 11 bases. The V gene end was trimmed by 6 bases and the J gene end by 10 bases; junction bases not matched to a gene: 14. CDR1 is SGHNT and CDR2 is YYREEE in the germline V gene (reference sequence). The CDR3 extends over 15 amino acids.

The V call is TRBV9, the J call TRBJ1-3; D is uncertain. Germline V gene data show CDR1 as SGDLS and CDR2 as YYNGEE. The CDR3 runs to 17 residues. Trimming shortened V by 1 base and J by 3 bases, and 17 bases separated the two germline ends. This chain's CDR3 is CASSVFDGSRVGNTIYF. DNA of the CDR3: TGTGCCAGCAGCGTATTCGATGGGAGTCGGGTTGGAAACACCATATATTTT.

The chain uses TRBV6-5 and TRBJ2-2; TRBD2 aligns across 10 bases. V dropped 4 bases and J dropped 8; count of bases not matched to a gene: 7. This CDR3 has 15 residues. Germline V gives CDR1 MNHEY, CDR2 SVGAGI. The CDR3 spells CASSSLAGGSGELFF. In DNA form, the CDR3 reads TGTGCCAGCAGTTCCTTAGCGGGGGGAAGTGGGGAGCTGTTTTTT.

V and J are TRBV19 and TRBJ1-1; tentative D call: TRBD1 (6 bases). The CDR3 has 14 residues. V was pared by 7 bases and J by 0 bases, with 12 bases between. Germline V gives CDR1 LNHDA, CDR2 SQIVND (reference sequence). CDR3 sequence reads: CASTNGQLNTEAFF. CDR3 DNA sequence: TGTGCCAGTACCAATGGACAGTTGAACACTGAAGCTTTCTTT.

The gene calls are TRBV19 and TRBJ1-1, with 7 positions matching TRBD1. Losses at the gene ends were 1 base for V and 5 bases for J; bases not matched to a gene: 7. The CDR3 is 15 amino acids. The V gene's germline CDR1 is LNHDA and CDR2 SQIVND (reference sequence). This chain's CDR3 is CASSIGLTGRTEAFF. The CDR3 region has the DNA TGTGCCAGTAGTATAGGACTGACAGGGCGGACTGAAGCTTTCTTT. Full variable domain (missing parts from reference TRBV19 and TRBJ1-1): DGGITQSPKYLFRKEGQNVTLSCEQNLNHDAMYWYRQDPGQGLRLIYYSQIVNDFQKGDIAEGYSVSREKKESFPLTVTSAQKNPTAFYLCASSIGLTGRTEAFFGQGTRLTVV.

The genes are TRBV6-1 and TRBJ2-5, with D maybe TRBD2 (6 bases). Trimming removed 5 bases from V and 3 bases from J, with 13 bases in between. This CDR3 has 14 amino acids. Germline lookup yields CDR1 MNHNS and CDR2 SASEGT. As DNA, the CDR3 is TGTGCCAGCAGTCCCCCGGGGAGGAAAGAGACCCAGTACTTC. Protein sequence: CASSPPGRKETQYF.

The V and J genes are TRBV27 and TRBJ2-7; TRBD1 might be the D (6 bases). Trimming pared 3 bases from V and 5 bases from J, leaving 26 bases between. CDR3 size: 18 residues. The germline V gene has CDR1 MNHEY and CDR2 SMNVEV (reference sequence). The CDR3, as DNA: TGTGCCAGCAGTTTGACCCCGATTGTACAGGGTATGGAAGACGAGCAGTACTTC. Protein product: CASSLTPIVQGMEDEQYF.

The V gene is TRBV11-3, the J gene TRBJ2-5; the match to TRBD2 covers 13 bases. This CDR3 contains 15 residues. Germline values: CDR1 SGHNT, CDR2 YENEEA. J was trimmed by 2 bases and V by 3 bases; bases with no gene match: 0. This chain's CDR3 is CASSLGLAGQETQYF. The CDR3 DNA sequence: TGTGCCAGCAGCTTGGGACTAGCGGGGCAAGAGACCCAGTACTTC.

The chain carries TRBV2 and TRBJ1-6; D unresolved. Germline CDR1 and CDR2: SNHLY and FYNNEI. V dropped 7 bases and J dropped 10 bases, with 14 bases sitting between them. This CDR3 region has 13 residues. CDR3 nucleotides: TGTGCCAGCACGGTTCCGGGAATCTCACCCCTCCACTTT. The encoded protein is CASTVPGISPLHF.

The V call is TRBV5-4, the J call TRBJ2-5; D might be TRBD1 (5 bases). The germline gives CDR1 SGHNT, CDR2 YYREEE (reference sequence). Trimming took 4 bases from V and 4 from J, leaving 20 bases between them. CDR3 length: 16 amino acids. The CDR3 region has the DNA TGTGCCAGCAGCCCGACCCCATCAGGGTCCGGAGAGACCCAGTACTTC. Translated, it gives CASSPTPSGSGETQYF. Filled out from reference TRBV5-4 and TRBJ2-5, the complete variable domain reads ETGVTQSPTHLIKTRGQQVTLRCSSQSGHNTVSWYQQALGQGPQFIFQYYREEENGRGNFPPRFSGLQFPNYSSELNVNALELDDSALYLCASSPTPSGSGETQYFGPGTRLLVL.